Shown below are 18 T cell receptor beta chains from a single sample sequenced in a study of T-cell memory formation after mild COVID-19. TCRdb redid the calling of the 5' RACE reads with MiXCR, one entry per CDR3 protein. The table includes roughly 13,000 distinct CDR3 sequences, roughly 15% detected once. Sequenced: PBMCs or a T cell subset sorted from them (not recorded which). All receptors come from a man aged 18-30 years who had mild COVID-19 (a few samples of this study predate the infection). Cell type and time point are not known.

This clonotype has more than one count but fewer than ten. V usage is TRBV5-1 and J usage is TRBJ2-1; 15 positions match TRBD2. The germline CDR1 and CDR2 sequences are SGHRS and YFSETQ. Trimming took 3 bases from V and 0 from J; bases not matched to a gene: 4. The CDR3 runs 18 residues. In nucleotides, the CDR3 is TGCGCCAGCAGCTCCGGGACTAGCGGGAGGAGCTCCTACAATGAGCAGTTCTTC. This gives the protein CASSSGTSGRSSYNEQFF.

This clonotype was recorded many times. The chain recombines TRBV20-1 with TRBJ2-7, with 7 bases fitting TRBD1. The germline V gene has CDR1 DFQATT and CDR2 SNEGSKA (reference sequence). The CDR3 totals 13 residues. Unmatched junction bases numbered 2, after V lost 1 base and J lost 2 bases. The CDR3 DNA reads TGCAGTGCTAGAGGACAGGGAACCTACGAGCAGTACGTC. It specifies CSARGQGTYEQYV.

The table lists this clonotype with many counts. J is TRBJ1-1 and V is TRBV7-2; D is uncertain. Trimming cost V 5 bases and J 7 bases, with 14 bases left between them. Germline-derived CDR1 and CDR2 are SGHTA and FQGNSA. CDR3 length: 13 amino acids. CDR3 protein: CASSTRSAGEAFF. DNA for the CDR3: TGTGCCAGCAGCACCAGATCGGCGGGTGAAGCTTTCTTT.

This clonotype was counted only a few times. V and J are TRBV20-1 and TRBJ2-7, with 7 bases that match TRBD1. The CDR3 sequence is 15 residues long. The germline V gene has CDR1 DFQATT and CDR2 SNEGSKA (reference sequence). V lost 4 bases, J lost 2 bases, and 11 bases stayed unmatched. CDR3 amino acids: CSATTMGQFPYEQYF. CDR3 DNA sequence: TGCAGTGCTACCACTATGGGACAGTTTCCCTACGAGCAGTACTTC.

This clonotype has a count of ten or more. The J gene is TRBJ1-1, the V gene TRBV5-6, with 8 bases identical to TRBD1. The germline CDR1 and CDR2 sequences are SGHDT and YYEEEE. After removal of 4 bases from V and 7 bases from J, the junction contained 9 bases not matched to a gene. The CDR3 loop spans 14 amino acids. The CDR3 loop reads CASSITGGEVEAFF. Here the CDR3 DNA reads TGTGCCAGCAGCATTACAGGGGGGGAGGTTGAAGCTTTCTTT.

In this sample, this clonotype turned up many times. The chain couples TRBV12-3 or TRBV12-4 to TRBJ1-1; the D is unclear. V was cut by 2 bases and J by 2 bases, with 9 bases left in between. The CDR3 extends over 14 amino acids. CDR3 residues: CASSLRSANTEAFF. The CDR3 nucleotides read TGTGCCAGCAGTTTAAGGTCAGCCAACACTGAAGCTTTCTTT.

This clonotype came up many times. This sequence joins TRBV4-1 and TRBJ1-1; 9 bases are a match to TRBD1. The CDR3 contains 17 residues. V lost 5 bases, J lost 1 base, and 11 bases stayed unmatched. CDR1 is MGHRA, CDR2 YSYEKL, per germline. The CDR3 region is CASSFRDRALENTEAFF. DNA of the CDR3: TGCGCCAGCAGCTTCCGGGACAGGGCCCTAGAGAACACTGAAGCTTTCTTT.

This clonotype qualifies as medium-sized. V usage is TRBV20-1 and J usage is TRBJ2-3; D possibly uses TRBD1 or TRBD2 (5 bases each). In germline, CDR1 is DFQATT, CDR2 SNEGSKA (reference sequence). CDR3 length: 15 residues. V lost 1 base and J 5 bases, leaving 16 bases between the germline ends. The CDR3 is CSARARDEGRDTQYF. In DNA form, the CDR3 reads TGCAGTGCTAGAGCCCGGGACGAAGGAAGAGATACGCAGTATTTT.

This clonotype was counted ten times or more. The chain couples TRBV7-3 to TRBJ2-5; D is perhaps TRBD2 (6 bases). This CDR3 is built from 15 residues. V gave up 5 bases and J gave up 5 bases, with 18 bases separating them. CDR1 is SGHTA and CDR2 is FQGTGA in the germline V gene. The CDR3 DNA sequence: TGTGCCAGCAGCCCAGATTCGGGGGTAACGGAGACCCAGTACTTC. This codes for CASSPDSGVTETQYF.

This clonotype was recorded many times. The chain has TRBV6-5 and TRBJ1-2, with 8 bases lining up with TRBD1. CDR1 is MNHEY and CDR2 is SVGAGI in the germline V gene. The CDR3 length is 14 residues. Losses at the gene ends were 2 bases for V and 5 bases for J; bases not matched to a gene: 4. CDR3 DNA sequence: TGTGCCAGCAGTTACCTGGACAGGGATTATGGCTACACCTTC. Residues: CASSYLDRDYGYTF.

The CDR3 reads CASSLRGQRYEAFF. The CDR3 DNA reads as TGTGCCAGCAGCTTAAGGGGACAGAGGTATGAAGCTTTCTTT. V usage is TRBV13 and J usage is TRBJ1-1, with 7 bases that match TRBD1. Germline loops: CDR1 PRHDT, CDR2 FYEKMQ (reference sequence). The V gene end was trimmed by 2 bases and the J gene end by 7 bases; junction bases not matched to a gene: 7. The CDR3 is 14 residues long.

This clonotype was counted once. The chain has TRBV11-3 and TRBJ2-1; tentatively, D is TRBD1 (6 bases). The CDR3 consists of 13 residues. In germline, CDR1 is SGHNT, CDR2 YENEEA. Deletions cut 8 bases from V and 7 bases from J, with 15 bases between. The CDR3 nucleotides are TGTGCCAGCGAGGGGGACGGAAGAAATGAGCAGTTCTTC. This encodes CASEGDGRNEQFF.

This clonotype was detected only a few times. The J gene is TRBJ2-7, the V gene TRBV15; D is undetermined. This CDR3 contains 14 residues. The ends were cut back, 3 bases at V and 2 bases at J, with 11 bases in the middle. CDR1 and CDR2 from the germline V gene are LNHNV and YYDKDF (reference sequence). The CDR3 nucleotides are TGTGCCACCAGCAGGAGCTGGGATCCCTACGAGCAGTACTTC. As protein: CATSRSWDPYEQYF.

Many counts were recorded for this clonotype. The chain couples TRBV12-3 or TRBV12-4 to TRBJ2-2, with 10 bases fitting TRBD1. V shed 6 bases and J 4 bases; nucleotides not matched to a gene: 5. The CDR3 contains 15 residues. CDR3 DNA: TGTGCCAGCAGAACCTGGACAGGGGGCACCGGGGAGCTGTTTTTT. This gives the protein CASRTWTGGTGELFF.

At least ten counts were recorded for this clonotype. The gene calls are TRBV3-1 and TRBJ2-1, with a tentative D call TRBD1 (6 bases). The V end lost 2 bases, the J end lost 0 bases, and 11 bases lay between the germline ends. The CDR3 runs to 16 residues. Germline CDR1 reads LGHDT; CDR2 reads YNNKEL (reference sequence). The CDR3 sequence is CASSQSRGSSYNEQFF. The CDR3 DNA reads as TGTGCCAGCAGCCAAAGTAGGGGGAGCTCCTACAATGAGCAGTTCTTC.

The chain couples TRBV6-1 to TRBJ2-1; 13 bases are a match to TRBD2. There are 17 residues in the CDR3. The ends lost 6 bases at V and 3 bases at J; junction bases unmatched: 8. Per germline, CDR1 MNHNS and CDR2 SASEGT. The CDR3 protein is CASSDTLAGGIYNEQFF. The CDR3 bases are TGTGCCAGCAGCGACACACTAGCGGGGGGGATCTACAATGAGCAGTTCTTC.

The DNA of the CDR3 is TGTGCCAGCAGTTTAGACAGGGGGTGGTCTGGCTACACCTTC. Protein product: CASSLDRGWSGYTF. The chain is built from TRBV27 and TRBJ1-2; 9 bases are a match to TRBD1. V gave up 2 bases and J gave up 7 bases; unmatched junction bases: 5. The CDR3 totals 14 residues. The germline gives CDR1 MNHEY, CDR2 SMNVEV (reference sequence).

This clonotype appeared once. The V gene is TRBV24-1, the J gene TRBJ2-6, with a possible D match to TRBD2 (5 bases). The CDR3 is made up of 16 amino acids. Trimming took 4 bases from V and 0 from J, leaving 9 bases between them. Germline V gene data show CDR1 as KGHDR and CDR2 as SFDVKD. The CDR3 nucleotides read TGTGCCACCAGTGACCCTAGCCCCTCTGGGGCCAACGTCCTGACTTTC. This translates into CATSDPSPSGANVLTF.